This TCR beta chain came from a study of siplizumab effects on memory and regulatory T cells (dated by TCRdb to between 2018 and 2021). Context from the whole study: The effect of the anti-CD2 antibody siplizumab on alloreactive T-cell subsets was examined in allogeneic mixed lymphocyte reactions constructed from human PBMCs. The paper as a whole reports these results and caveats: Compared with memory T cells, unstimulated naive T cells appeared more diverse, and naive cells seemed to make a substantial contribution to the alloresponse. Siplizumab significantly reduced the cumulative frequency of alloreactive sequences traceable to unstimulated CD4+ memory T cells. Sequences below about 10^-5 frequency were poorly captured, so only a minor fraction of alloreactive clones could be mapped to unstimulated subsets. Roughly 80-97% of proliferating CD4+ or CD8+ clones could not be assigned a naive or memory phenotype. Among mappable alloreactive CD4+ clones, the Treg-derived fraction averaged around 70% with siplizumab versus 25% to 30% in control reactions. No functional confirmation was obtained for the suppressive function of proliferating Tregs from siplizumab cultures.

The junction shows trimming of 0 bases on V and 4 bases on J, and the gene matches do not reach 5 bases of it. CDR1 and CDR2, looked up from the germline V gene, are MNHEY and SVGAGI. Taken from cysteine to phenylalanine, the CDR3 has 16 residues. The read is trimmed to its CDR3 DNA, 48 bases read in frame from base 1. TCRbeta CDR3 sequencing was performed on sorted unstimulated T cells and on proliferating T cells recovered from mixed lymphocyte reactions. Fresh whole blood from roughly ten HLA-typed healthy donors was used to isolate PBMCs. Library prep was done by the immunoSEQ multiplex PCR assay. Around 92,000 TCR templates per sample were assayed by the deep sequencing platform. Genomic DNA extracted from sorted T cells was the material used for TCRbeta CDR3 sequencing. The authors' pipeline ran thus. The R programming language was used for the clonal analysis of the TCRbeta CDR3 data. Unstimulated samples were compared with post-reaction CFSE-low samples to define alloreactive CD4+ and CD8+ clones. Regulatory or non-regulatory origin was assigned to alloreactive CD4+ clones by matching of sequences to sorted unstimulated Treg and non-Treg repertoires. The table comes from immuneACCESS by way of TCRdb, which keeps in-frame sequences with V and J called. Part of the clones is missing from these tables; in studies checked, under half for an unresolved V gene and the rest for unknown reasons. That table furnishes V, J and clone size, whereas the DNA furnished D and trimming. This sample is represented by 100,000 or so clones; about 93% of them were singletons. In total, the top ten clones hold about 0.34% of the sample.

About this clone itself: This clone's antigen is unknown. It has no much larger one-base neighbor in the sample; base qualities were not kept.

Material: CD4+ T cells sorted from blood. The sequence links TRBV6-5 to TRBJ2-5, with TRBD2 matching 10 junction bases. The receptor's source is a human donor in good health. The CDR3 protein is CASSYSQRGGRETQYF. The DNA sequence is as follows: TGTGCCAGCAGTTACTCCCAGCGGGGGGGCCGAGAGACCCAGTACTTC.